This T cell receptor (beta chain) was observed in a study of shared clonotypes between healthy human individuals. Method: immunoSEQ multiplex PCR; TCRdb's copy keeps in-frame clones and lacks some. The sample has under 600,000 clones, roughly 98% seen once. CD8 cells regarded as naive lacked CD45RO, were positively chosen for CCR7, and omitted terminally differentiated effector memory CD45RA+ cells. This TCR came from a man under 40 in good health. The sequencing input was naive CD8+ T cells sorted from blood.

Here the CDR3 reads CASSSSGTFSYEQYF. In DNA form, the CDR3 reads TGTGCCAGCAGCTCATCCGGGACTTTCTCCTACGAGCAGTACTTC. The chain has TRBV7-9 and TRBJ2-7, with D perhaps TRBD2 (6 bases). The CDR3 is 15 residues long. V was pared by 4 bases and J by 0 bases, with 13 bases between. The V gene's germline CDR1 is SEHNR and CDR2 FQNEAQ (reference sequence). The full variable domain, completed using reference TRBV7-9 and TRBJ2-7, is DTGVSQNPRHKITKRGQNVTFRCDPISEHNRLYWYRQTLGQGPEFLTYFQNEAQLEKSRLLSDRFSAERPKGSFSTLEIQRTEQGDSAMYLCASSSSGTFSYEQYFGPGTRLTVT.